What follows are 7 T cell receptor beta chains derived from one specimen sequenced in a study of blood T cell repertoires in COVID-19. This table comes from immunoSEQ multiplex PCR, and its TCRdb copy is limited to in-frame clones, with some not included. The top ten hold 4% to 6% of the sample, which has fewer than 110,000 clones, around 89% seen once. The specimen was peripheral blood. The receptors come from a middle-aged man with active or convalescent COVID-19.

V and J are TRBV19 and TRBJ2-7; no clear D. V was cut by 5 bases and J by 1 base, with 12 bases left in between. Germline CDR1 reads LNHDA; CDR2 reads SQIVND (reference sequence). This CDR3 spans 14 amino acids. The DNA of the CDR3 is TGTGCCAGTAGTGAACAGTATGGATCCTACGAGCAGTACTTC. Residues: CASSEQYGSYEQYF.

The V gene is TRBV29-1, the J gene TRBJ1-1; TRBD1 might be the D (5 bases). Germline assignment: CDR1 SQVTM and CDR2 ANQGSEA. V lost 8 bases, J lost 5 bases, and 18 bases lay in between. The length of the CDR3 is 13 residues. DNA of the CDR3: TGCAGCCCCTATTTAACAGGAAGAACTGAAGCTTTCTTT. Protein: CSPYLTGRTEAFF.

The chain uses TRBV2 and TRBJ1-5; 10 bases are shared with TRBD1. J lost 7 bases, V lost 9 bases, and 6 bases had no gene match. The CDR3 covers 13 residues. CDR1 is SNHLY and CDR2 is FYNNEI in the germline V gene. CDR3 coding DNA: TGTGCCAGTGCCGGGACAGGGGAACAGCCCCAGCATTTT. This sequence encodes CASAGTGEQPQHF. Looking up the rest from reference TRBV2 and TRBJ1-5 gives the full variable domain: EPEVTQTPSHQVTQMGQEVILRCVPISNHLYFYWYRQILGQKVEFLVSFYNNEISEKSEIFDDQFSVERPDGSNFTLKIRSTKLEDSAMYFCASAGTGEQPQHFGDGTRLSIL.

This sequence joins TRBV27 and TRBJ1-6; 7 positions agree with TRBD1. Germline-derived CDR1 and CDR2 are MNHEY and SMNVEV (reference sequence). The V segment lost 6 bases and the J segment 7 bases; nucleotides outside the gene matches: 9. The CDR3 consists of 15 residues. DNA of the CDR3: TGTGCCAGCAGACTACTCAGACAGGGCAATTCACCCCTCCACTTT. It translates to CASRLLRQGNSPLHF.

The V gene is TRBV18, the J gene TRBJ2-2; D perhaps matches TRBD2 (6 bases). The CDR3 loop spans 16 amino acids. Germline V gives CDR1 KGHSH, CDR2 LQKENI. Trimming stripped 1 base from V and 5 bases from J, with 14 bases between. CDR3 amino acids: CASSPLRGLSTGELFF. In DNA, the CDR3 is TGTGCCAGCTCACCACTACGGGGGTTATCAACCGGGGAGCTGTTTTTT.

This clone has only one observation. The chain has TRBV9 and TRBJ2-2, with D possibly matching TRBD2 (7 bases). CDR3 length equals 17 residues. The V gene lost 4 bases and the J gene lost 6 bases, with 22 bases spanning the gap. CDR1 SGDLS and CDR2 YYNGEE come from the germline V gene. Here the CDR3 reads CASSPRGGLPRAGELFF. For the CDR3, the DNA is TGTGCCAGCAGCCCGAGGGGGGGACTACCCAGGGCCGGGGAGCTGTTTTTT.

J is TRBJ1-2 and V is TRBV18; 7 nucleotides line up with TRBD1. This CDR3 is built from 15 residues. Looked up from germline, CDR1 is KGHSH and CDR2 is LQKENI. With V trimmed by 4 bases and J by 4 bases, 9 bases remained unmatched. The CDR3 loop reads CASSRDRDSTYGYTF. The CDR3 nucleotides read TGTGCCAGCTCACGGGATCGGGACAGCACCTATGGCTACACCTTC. Full variable domain (missing parts from reference TRBV18 and TRBJ1-2): NAGVMQNPRHLVRRRGQEARLRCSPMKGHSHVYWYRQLPEEGLKFMVYLQKENIIDESGMPKERFSAEFPKEGPSILRIQQVVRGDSAAYFCASSRDRDSTYGYTFGSGTRLTVV.